A single sample is the source of the 17 T cell receptor beta chains below, sequenced in a study of T cell responses to AZD1222 COVID-19 vaccine. TCRdb keeps only in-frame clones here, not all; method: immunoSEQ multiplex PCR. In the table there are 150,000 to 200,000 clones, 87% of which are singletons. Sample: peripheral blood, taken on day 0 of MenACWY control vaccination. The source is an adult in good health.

The chain carries TRBV13 and TRBJ1-6; D perhaps matches TRBD1 (5 bases). Trimming took 7 bases from V and 5 from J, leaving 12 bases between them. Germline CDR1 and CDR2: PRHDT and FYEKMQ (reference sequence). CDR3 length equals 14 residues. The DNA for the CDR3 is TGTGCCAGCACTCGGGGGGTCCATAATTCACCCCTCCACTTT. Translated, it gives CASTRGVHNSPLHF.

The rearrangement joins TRBV7-9 to TRBJ1-3; the D gene is possibly TRBD1 (6 bases). CDR3 length: 14 amino acids. CDR1 and CDR2 (germline): SEHNR, FQNEAQ (reference sequence). Between the trimmed V and J ends, which lost 7 bases and 7 bases, there was a span of 17 bases. CDR3 amino acids: CASTTNGQLNTIYF. In DNA form, the CDR3 reads TGTGCCAGCACGACTAACGGACAGCTGAACACCATATATTTT.

In DNA form, the CDR3 reads TGTGCCAGAAGCTTGGCAGGGGCCATCAACACCGGGGAGCTGTTTTTT. Translating it yields CARSLAGAINTGELFF. The chain joins TRBV5-3 to TRBJ2-2, with D possibly TRBD1 on 6 matching bases. TRBV5-3 is an ORF for which the function is uncertain. The ends were cut back, 0 bases at V and 2 bases at J, with 11 bases in the middle. The CDR3 length is 16 residues.

The DNA of the CDR3 is TGTGCCAGCGCTTCTAGCGGGGTTGGAACAGATACGCAGTATTTT. It is translated as CASASSGVGTDTQYF. The chain recombines TRBV2 with TRBJ2-3, with TRBD2 matching 9 bases. V lost 8 bases, J lost 3 bases, and 9 bases stayed unmatched. CDR1 and CDR2 (germline): SNHLY, FYNNEI. The CDR3 extends over 15 amino acids.

The chain recombines TRBV28 with TRBJ2-2, with 9 bases aligning to TRBD1. The CDR3 contains 16 residues. With V trimmed by 3 bases and J by 4 bases, 6 bases remained unmatched. The germline V gene encodes CDR1 MDHEN and CDR2 SYDVKM. The CDR3 bases are TGTGCCAGCAGTTTTGGGGGGACAGGGCCCACCGGGGAGCTGTTTTTT. Translation: CASSFGGTGPTGELFF.

The chain recombines TRBV19 with TRBJ1-2, with 7 bases aligning to TRBD1. This CDR3 contains 16 residues. In germline, CDR1 is LNHDA, CDR2 SQIVND (reference sequence). After removal of 0 bases from V and 0 bases from J, the junction contained 4 bases not matched to a gene. The CDR3 loop is CASSIDRTGANYGYTF. The DNA of the CDR3 is TGTGCCAGTAGTATAGATCGGACAGGAGCTAACTATGGCTACACCTTC.

The genes are TRBV5-1 and TRBJ2-3; the match to TRBD1 covers 8 bases. J was trimmed by 4 bases and V by 3 bases; bases with no gene match: 7. Germline V CDR1 and CDR2: SGHRS, YFSETQ. The CDR3 runs to 15 residues. CDR3: CASSSGQGEADTQYF. The CDR3, as DNA: TGCGCCAGCAGCTCCGGACAGGGCGAGGCAGATACGCAGTATTTT.

This clone has a single count. The chain carries TRBV6-2 or TRBV6-3 and TRBJ1-2; D not certain. The germline gives CDR1 MNHEY, CDR2 SVGEGT. This CDR3 has 16 residues. The ends were cut back, 3 bases at V and 3 bases at J, with 17 bases in the middle. CDR3: CASSYREEPLDYGYTF. The CDR3 DNA follows: TGTGCCAGCAGTTATAGAGAGGAGCCCTTGGACTATGGCTACACCTTC.

V and J are TRBV6-2 or TRBV6-3 and TRBJ2-5, with 16 nucleotides matching TRBD2. Germline V gene data show CDR1 as MNHEY and CDR2 as SVGEGT. The ends lost 4 bases at V and 4 bases at J; junction bases unmatched: 6. The length of the CDR3 is 17 residues. In DNA, the CDR3 is TGTGCCAGCAGTTCGGGACTAGCGGGAGGGCTAGGAGAGACCCAGTACTTC. Translating it yields CASSSGLAGGLGETQYF.

About this clone itself: At the DNA level, this CDR3 is encoded by other sequences in the same sample as well. J is TRBJ1-5 and V is TRBV28; D is perhaps TRBD1 (6 bases). From germline, CDR1 is MDHEN and CDR2 SYDVKM. Trimming took 4 bases from V and 1 from J, leaving 8 bases between them. The CDR3 totals 14 residues. The CDR3 DNA reads TGTGCCAGCAGTTCCGGACAGAGCAATCAGCCCCAGCATTTT. This encodes CASSSGQSNQPQHF.

V and J are TRBV6-5 and TRBJ1-2, with D possibly being TRBD1 (5 bases). Trimming cost V 7 bases and J 4 bases, with 13 bases left between them. This CDR3 has 13 amino acids. Germline-derived CDR1 and CDR2 are MNHEY and SVGAGI. CDR3 residues: CASIPDSLYGYTF. The CDR3 coding sequence is TGTGCCAGCATCCCAGACAGCCTCTATGGCTACACCTTC.

This rearrangement joins TRBV7-8 to TRBJ2-7; 12 bases map to TRBD1. Germline V CDR1 and CDR2: SGHVS, FQNEAQ. V was pared by 1 base and J by 5 bases, with 6 bases of the junction left unmatched. This CDR3 has 16 residues. The CDR3 here is CASSLDPGQGAHEQYF. In nucleotides, the CDR3 is TGTGCCAGCAGCTTAGACCCGGGACAGGGGGCCCACGAGCAGTACTTC.

The rearrangement links TRBV12-3 or TRBV12-4 to TRBJ2-1; D gene unclear. This CDR3 has 11 residues. The V and J ends lost 5 bases and 5 bases respectively, with 4 bases between them. This CDR3 reads CASSGNNEQFF. The CDR3 DNA is TGTGCCAGCAGTGGAAACAATGAGCAGTTCTTC.

Remarks on this clone: One junction end does not reproduce the germline sequence, and a read error may be involved. The chain employs TRBV3-1 (or the pseudogene TRBV3-2) and TRBJ2-2; D gene ambiguous. CDR3 length: 15 residues. The germline V gene has CDR1 LGHDT and CDR2 YNNKEL (reference sequence). CDR3 sequence (DNA): TGTGCCAGCAGCCAAGTTGGGCGGAACGCCGGGGAGCTGTTTTTT. Translated: CASSQVGRNAGELFF.

The genes are TRBV14 and TRBJ2-7; possibly TRBD2 for D (6 bases). V dropped 2 bases and J dropped 4 bases, with 6 bases sitting between them. The germline CDR1 and CDR2 sequences are SGHDN and FVKESK. The CDR3 covers 12 residues. Written as DNA, the CDR3 is TGTGCCAGCAGCCAACGGGGGTACGAGCAGTACTTC. As protein: CASSQRGYEQYF.

The chain is built from TRBV9 and TRBJ1-2; 8 bases agree with TRBD1. Germline assignment: CDR1 SGDLS and CDR2 YYNGEE. With 4 bases clipped from V and 3 bases from J, the junction kept 8 bases outside the gene matches. This CDR3 has 15 amino acids. This CDR3 reads CASSPSLGQDYGYTF. The DNA for the CDR3 is TGTGCCAGCAGCCCCAGCTTGGGACAGGACTATGGCTACACCTTC.

The rearrangement uses TRBV20-1 and TRBJ2-7; D not certain. Between the trimmed V and J ends, which lost 2 bases and 4 bases, there was a span of 6 bases. The CDR3 consists of 11 residues. Germline V gene lookup returns CDR1 DFQATT and CDR2 SNEGSKA (reference sequence). CDR3 sequence (DNA): TGCAGTGCTAGAAGTGATTACGAGCAGTACTTC. This encodes CSARSDYEQYF.